This is a list of T cell receptor beta chains from one sample in a study of cytomegalovirus exposure and HLA in healthy donors. Sequencing was performed with immunoSEQ multiplex PCR; in TCRdb, only in-frame clones are kept and a portion is missing. Of roughly 130,000 clones listed, 84% are singletons. Material: PBMCs. The receptors shown here come from a man in his fifties or sixties in good health and CMV-seronegative. The conserved cysteine and the conserved F or W are not part of the CDR3 here.

j_call: TRBJ1-1; v_call: TRBV7-6; cdr3_aa: ASSPGLGKRGYTEAF
j_call: TRBJ1-1; v_call: TRBV7-3; cdr3_aa: ASSSTGDGAEAF
j_call: TRBJ1-1; v_call: TRBV19; cdr3_aa: ASSMGRGRENTEAF
j_call: TRBJ1-3; v_call: TRBV7-6; cdr3_aa: ASSRGPGYSGNTIY
j_call: TRBJ1-6; v_call: TRBV2; cdr3_aa: ASSDGTGGFRSPLH
j_call: TRBJ1-4; v_call: TRBV15; cdr3_aa: ATSRPPGTDEKLF
j_call: TRBJ2-7; v_call: TRBV19; cdr3_aa: ASSMAGVGGSYEQY
j_call: TRBJ2-5; v_call: TRBV5-4; cdr3_aa: ASSLGSGAFQETQY
j_call: TRBJ1-1; v_call: TRBV7-9; cdr3_aa: ASSLGQGANTEAF
j_call: TRBJ1-2; v_call: TRBV6-6; cdr3_aa: ASSLGANYGYT
j_call: TRBJ2-1; v_call: TRBV29-1; cdr3_aa: SGEQGADYNEQF
j_call: TRBJ2-1; v_call: TRBV6-6; cdr3_aa: ASTPGGGQQF
j_call: TRBJ2-1; v_call: TRBV9; cdr3_aa: ASSSGGSYNEQF
j_call: TRBJ2-7; v_call: TRBV19; cdr3_aa: ASSTRTGDEQY
j_call: TRBJ1-2; v_call: TRBV5-4; cdr3_aa: ASSMGGTGRTYGYT
j_call: TRBJ2-3; v_call: TRBV18; cdr3_aa: ASSPLAGSTDTQY